The present T cell receptor (beta chain) was sequenced within a study of neoadjuvant anti-PD-1 for oral cavity cancer. The overall study: Patients without progression received a fourth nivolumab dose around day 43, then surgical resection on days 50-56.

The CDR3 runs to 17 residues. Germline values: CDR1 LNHDA, CDR2 SQIVND (reference sequence). V gave up 5 bases and J gave up 4 bases; unmatched junction bases: 8. Profiled with immunoSEQ multiplex PCR; TCRdb holds only in-frame clones, not every one. The sample consists of about 14,000 clones, 60% to 70% of them appearing once. The J gene is TRBJ2-6, the V gene TRBV19, with TRBD1 matching 10 bases. This material consisted of PBMCs, taken before nivolumab (anti-PD-1) treatment. The clonotype originates from a person between 40 and 85 years old with oral cavity squamous cell carcinoma. CDR3 sequence (DNA): TGTGCCAGTAGTCCCGGGACAGGGGTATCCGGGGCCAACGTCCTGACTTTC. Amino acid sequence: CASSPGTGVSGANVLTF. The variable domain in full, completed from reference TRBV19 and TRBJ2-6, reads DGGITQSPKYLFRKEGQNVTLSCEQNLNHDAMYWYRQDPGQGLRLIYYSQIVNDFQKGDIAEGYSVSREKKESFPLTVTSAQKNPTAFYLCASSPGTGVSGANVLTFGAGSRLTVL.